The 23 T cell receptor beta chains below were found in one sample sequenced in a study of blood T cell repertoires in COVID-19. Profiled with immunoSEQ multiplex PCR; TCRdb holds only in-frame clones, not every one. The table includes 150,000 or so clones, roughly four fifths detected once. What was sequenced was peripheral blood. Receptors were obtained from a human donor with acute or convalescent COVID-19. The donor label of this sample is uncertain.

The chain uses TRBV5-5 and TRBJ1-4; 8 bases align to TRBD1. The V segment lost 4 bases and the J segment 8 bases; nucleotides outside the gene matches: 13. The length of the CDR3 is 16 residues. CDR1 and CDR2 (germline): SGHKS, YYEKEE (reference sequence). CDR3 amino acids: CASSNAPGGVEEKLFF. CDR3 nucleotide sequence: TGTGCCAGCAGCAACGCACCAGGGGGCGTTGAGGAAAAACTGTTTTTT.

This clone was seen a few times. The chain joins TRBV7-2 to TRBJ2-3; D gene uncertain. CDR1 and CDR2 from the germline V gene are SGHTA and FQGNSA. The CDR3 spans 13 residues. Trimming took 4 bases from V and 0 from J, leaving 5 bases between them. The CDR3 loop reads CASSSSSTDTQYF. In nucleotides, the CDR3 is TGTGCCAGCAGCTCCTCTAGCACAGATACGCAGTATTTT.

This clone showed up just a few times. V gene TRBV19 combines with J gene TRBJ1-5; D remains ambiguous. The CDR3 length is 15 residues. V was cut by 3 bases and J by 5 bases, with 14 bases left in between. Germline V gives CDR1 LNHDA, CDR2 SQIVND (reference sequence). CDR3 amino acids: CASSIRHGGYQPQHF. The CDR3 DNA reads TGTGCCAGTAGTATTCGGCACGGAGGTTATCAGCCCCAGCATTTT.

The genes are TRBV3-1 (or the pseudogene TRBV3-2) and TRBJ2-3; the D gene is possibly TRBD1 (6 bases). V lost 2 bases, J lost 2 bases, and 17 bases lay in between. The CDR3 loop spans 17 amino acids. CDR1 is LGHDT, CDR2 YNNKEL, per germline (reference sequence). The CDR3 protein is CASSQRGRDNFTDTQYF. The CDR3 nucleotides read TGTGCCAGCAGCCAACGCGGTCGGGACAACTTCACAGATACGCAGTATTTT.

This clone was observed a few times. This rearrangement joins TRBV29-1 to TRBJ1-2, with 8 positions matching TRBD1. Germline CDR1 is SQVTM and CDR2 is ANQGSEA. This CDR3 contains 15 residues. J gave up 2 bases and V 5 bases, and 10 bases lay outside the gene matches. CDR3 sequence (DNA): TGCAGCGTTAAACCGTACACAGGGGGAAACTATGGCTACACCTTC. Protein sequence: CSVKPYTGGNYGYTF.

The chain's CDR3 is CASSLVSLAGYEQYF. Here the CDR3 DNA reads TGTGCCAGCAGCTTGGTTTCTCTAGCGGGGTACGAGCAGTACTTC. The chain carries TRBV5-6 and TRBJ2-7; 9 nucleotides line up with TRBD2. The germline CDR1 and CDR2 sequences are SGHDT and YYEEEE. J gave up 4 bases and V 0 bases, and 5 bases lay outside the gene matches. This CDR3 is 15 amino acids long.

The chain combines TRBV6-2 or TRBV6-3 with TRBJ1-4; 8 nucleotides line up with TRBD1. V was clipped by 2 bases and J by 3 bases; unmatched bases: 5. This CDR3 comprises 16 residues. In germline, CDR1 is MNHEY, CDR2 SVGEGT. Here the CDR3 reads CASSYNRGGPNEKLFF. The CDR3 coding sequence is TGTGCCAGCAGTTACAACAGGGGGGGACCTAATGAAAAACTGTTTTTT.

This chain joins TRBV6-2 or TRBV6-3 and TRBJ1-6; possibly TRBD1 for D (6 bases). The CDR3 consists of 16 residues. V was clipped by 5 bases and J by 14 bases, with 25 bases between them. Looked up from germline, CDR1 is MNHEY and CDR2 is SVGEGT. CDR3 nucleotides: TGTGCCAGCAGTACCCCACCCATCCACAGGGTTCGAACCCTCCACTTT. Translated: CASSTPPIHRVRTLHF.

The genes are TRBV3-1 (or the pseudogene TRBV3-2) and TRBJ1-6; possible D gene TRBD1, 5 bases. The CDR3 extends over 14 amino acids. The V gene lost 1 base and the J gene lost 10 bases, with 11 bases spanning the gap. Germline-derived CDR1 and CDR2 are LGHDT and YNNKEL (reference sequence). CDR3 bases: TGTGCCAGCAGCCAAGGGGGCGACGGATCACCCCTCCACTTT. This translates into CASSQGGDGSPLHF.

CDR3 region: CAISEGTGAQGPYEQYF. CDR3 nucleotide sequence: TGTGCCATCAGTGAGGGGACAGGGGCCCAAGGGCCCTACGAGCAGTACTTC. The rearrangement uses TRBV10-3 and TRBJ2-7, with 10 bases identical to TRBD1. The CDR3 runs to 17 residues. Trimming removed 2 bases from V and 2 bases from J; junction bases left unmatched: 9. In germline, CDR1 is ENHRY, CDR2 SYGVKD.

The chain links TRBV7-2 to TRBJ1-2, with 10 bases identical to TRBD1. The junction had 8 bases not matched to a gene; V was cut back by 0 bases and J by 7 bases. CDR1 and CDR2 from the germline V gene are SGHTA and FQGNSA. The CDR3 extends over 16 amino acids. In DNA, the CDR3 is TGTGCCAGCAGCTTAGCGTTTGACAGGGGGCTGGGTGGCTACACCTTC. It codes for CASSLAFDRGLGGYTF.

The chain carries TRBV4-3 and TRBJ1-2, with TRBD1 matching 7 bases. Trimming took 2 bases from V and 5 from J; bases not matched to a gene: 8. Germline V gives CDR1 LGHNA, CDR2 YSLEER. The CDR3 consists of 15 residues. The CDR3 coding sequence is TGCGCCAGCAGCCAAACGAGGGACAGACTATATGGCTACACCTTC. Its protein product is CASSQTRDRLYGYTF.

The rearrangement links TRBV7-3 to TRBJ2-6; D perhaps matches TRBD2 (5 bases). Germline V lookup: CDR1 SGHTA, CDR2 FQGTGA. The length of the CDR3 is 17 residues. V lost 1 base, J lost 0 bases, and 10 bases lay in between. CDR3 sequence: CASSLSWELSGANVLTF. DNA of the CDR3: TGTGCCAGCAGCTTAAGTTGGGAGCTCTCTGGGGCCAACGTCCTGACTTTC. The variable domain in full, with the rest retrieved from reference TRBV7-3 and TRBJ2-6, is GAGVSQTPSNKVTEKGKYVELRCDPISGHTALYWYRQSLGQGPEFLIYFQGTGAADDSGLPNDRFFAVRPEGSVSTLKIQRTERGDSAVYLCASSLSWELSGANVLTFGAGSRLTVL.

This chain joins TRBV7-9 and TRBJ2-5; 7 positions match TRBD1. Trimming removed 2 bases from V and 5 bases from J; junction bases left unmatched: 5. CDR3 length: 14 amino acids. From germline, CDR1 is SEHNR and CDR2 FQNEAQ (reference sequence). The chain's CDR3 is CASSLLTGWETQYF. CDR3 nucleotides: TGTGCCAGCAGCTTATTGACAGGGTGGGAGACCCAGTACTTC. Together with reference TRBV7-9 and TRBJ2-5, the CDR3 gives the full variable domain: DTGVSQNPRHKITKRGQNVTFRCDPISEHNRLYWYRQTLGQGPEFLTYFQNEAQLEKSRLLSDRFSAERPKGSFSTLEIQRTEQGDSAMYLCASSLLTGWETQYFGPGTRLLVL.

This clone was seen just once. The V gene is TRBV10-2, the J gene TRBJ1-6; D uncertain. CDR3 length: 14 amino acids. Trimming took 4 bases from V and 8 from J, leaving 12 bases between them. Germline CDR1 and CDR2: WSHSY and SAAADI. CDR3 amino acids: CASSVSLGDSPLHF. The CDR3, as DNA: TGCGCCAGCAGTGTTTCTCTCGGGGATTCACCCCTCCACTTT.

The chain couples TRBV10-3 to TRBJ2-2, with 11 bases that match TRBD1. This CDR3 is 14 amino acids long. V lost 7 bases, J lost 6 bases, and 4 bases stayed unmatched. Germline V gene sequence: CDR1 ENHRY, CDR2 SYGVKD. The chain's CDR3 is CAIKGQGESGELFF. CDR3 DNA: TGTGCCATCAAGGGACAGGGGGAGTCCGGGGAGCTGTTTTTT.

This clone has more than one count but fewer than ten. CDR3 residues: CAISNEPGSNTEAFF. The CDR3 DNA reads TGTGCCATCAGTAACGAACCGGGATCGAACACTGAAGCTTTCTTT. The V and J genes are TRBV10-3 and TRBJ1-1; D unclear. The CDR3 loop spans 15 amino acids. V was shortened by 5 bases and J by 1 base, with 14 bases between the two germline ends. Germline CDR1 reads ENHRY; CDR2 reads SYGVKD.

The chain recombines TRBV6-5 with TRBJ1-2, with 7 bases that match TRBD1. The CDR3 extends over 15 amino acids. Germline CDR1 and CDR2: MNHEY and SVGAGI. V dropped 0 bases and J dropped 2; count of bases not matched to a gene: 3. The CDR3 region is CASSYSGQPNYGYTF. CDR3 nucleotides: TGTGCCAGCAGTTACTCGGGACAGCCCAACTATGGCTACACCTTC.

The rearrangement uses TRBV12-3 or TRBV12-4 and TRBJ1-2, with 9 bases lining up with TRBD1. V dropped 6 bases and J dropped 3; count of bases not matched to a gene: 2. The CDR3 is made up of 13 amino acids. In DNA form, the CDR3 reads TGTGCCAGCAGGGGACAGGGTGACTATGGCTACACCTTC. Its protein product is CASRGQGDYGYTF.

The genes are TRBV30 and TRBJ2-3, with a tentative D call TRBD2 (6 bases). The CDR3 runs to 15 residues. Trimming removed 0 bases from V and 5 bases from J, with 15 bases in between. The germline gives CDR1 GTSNPN, CDR2 SVGIG (reference sequence). The CDR3 sequence: CAWSVRRGGEDTQYF. As DNA, the CDR3 is TGTGCCTGGAGTGTACGGAGGGGCGGGGAAGATACGCAGTATTTT.

This clone appeared a single time. The chain is built from TRBV19 and TRBJ1-4; 10 bases map to TRBD1. The germline gives CDR1 LNHDA, CDR2 SQIVND (reference sequence). V lost 6 bases and J lost 6; bases outside the gene matches: 7. The CDR3 runs 15 residues. The CDR3 loop reads CASRDRGGLDEKLFF. The CDR3 DNA follows: TGTGCCAGTAGGGACAGGGGGGGGCTTGATGAAAAACTGTTTTTT.

The chain uses TRBV28 and TRBJ2-6; the match to TRBD1 covers 11 bases. V gave up 6 bases and J gave up 4 bases; unmatched junction bases: 8. This CDR3 has 17 amino acids. Germline values: CDR1 MDHEN, CDR2 SYDVKM. The CDR3 spells CASSPGQGALGANVLTF. In DNA, the CDR3 is TGTGCCAGCAGCCCTGGACAGGGGGCCTTGGGGGCCAACGTCCTGACTTTC.

DNA of the CDR3: TGCGCCAGCAGCCGGGGACAGGAGAACACTGAAGCTTTCTTT. Protein sequence: CASSRGQENTEAFF. The chain carries TRBV4-1 and TRBJ1-1, with 8 positions matching TRBD1. Trimming cost V 4 bases and J 1 base; bases outside gene matches: 2. The germline CDR1 and CDR2 sequences are MGHRA and YSYEKL. The CDR3 is made up of 14 amino acids.